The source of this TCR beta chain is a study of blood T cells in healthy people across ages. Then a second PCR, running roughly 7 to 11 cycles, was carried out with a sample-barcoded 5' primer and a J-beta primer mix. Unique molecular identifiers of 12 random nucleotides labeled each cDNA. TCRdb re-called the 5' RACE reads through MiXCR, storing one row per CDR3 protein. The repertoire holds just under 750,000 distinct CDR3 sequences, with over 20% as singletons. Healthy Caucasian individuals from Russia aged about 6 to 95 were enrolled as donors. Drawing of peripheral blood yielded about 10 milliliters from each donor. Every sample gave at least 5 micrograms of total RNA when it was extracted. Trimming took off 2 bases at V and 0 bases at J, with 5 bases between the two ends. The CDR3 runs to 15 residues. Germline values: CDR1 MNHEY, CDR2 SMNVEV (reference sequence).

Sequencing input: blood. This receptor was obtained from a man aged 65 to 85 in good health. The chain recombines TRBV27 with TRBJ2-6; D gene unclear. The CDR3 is CASSLVYSGANVLTF. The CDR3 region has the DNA TGTGCCAGCAGTTTAGTTTACTCTGGGGCCAACGTCCTGACTTTC. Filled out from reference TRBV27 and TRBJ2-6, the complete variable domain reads EAQVTQNPRYLITVTGKKLTVTCSQNMNHEYMSWYRQDPGLGLRQIYYSMNVEVTDKGDVPEGYKVSRKEKRNFPLILESPSPNQTSLYFCASSLVYSGANVLTFGAGSRLTVL.